This T cell receptor beta chain appears in the sequencing data of a study of vaccination and CD4 T cells after COVID-19. Study-wide points: Reactive clonotype counts went from median 21 after infection to roughly 39 after vaccination, nonsignificantly.

Remarks on this clonotype: Antigen specificity is unknown.

V lost 1 base to trimming and J lost 3 bases; unmatched junction nucleotides: 2. CDR3 length equals 16 residues. The germline CDR1 and CDR2 sequences are KGHDR and SFDVKD. At the Johns Hopkins FTIC core, DNA taken from cultured CD4+ T cells was sequenced by way of the Oncomine TCR Beta short-read assay. Genomic DNA from cultured CD4+ T cells was extracted. TCRdb re-called the PCR reads through MiXCR, storing one row per CDR3 protein. The repertoire holds over 14,000 distinct CDR3 sequences, with roughly 50% as singletons. Treatment reported: approximately 10-day PBMC culture with coronavirus spike peptide pools or control peptides (ViraFEST assay). Fresh IL-2 medium replaced half the culture medium on days 3 and 7.

This chain joins TRBV24-1 and TRBJ2-1; 10 positions agree with TRBD1. The sequence was obtained from a human donor who had recovered from COVID-19. Sequencing used CD4+ T cells from blood, cultured in vitro. This CDR3 reads CATSDFGTGDYNEQFF. The CDR3 DNA reads as TGTGCCACCAGTGATTTCGGGACAGGGGACTACAATGAGCAGTTCTTC.